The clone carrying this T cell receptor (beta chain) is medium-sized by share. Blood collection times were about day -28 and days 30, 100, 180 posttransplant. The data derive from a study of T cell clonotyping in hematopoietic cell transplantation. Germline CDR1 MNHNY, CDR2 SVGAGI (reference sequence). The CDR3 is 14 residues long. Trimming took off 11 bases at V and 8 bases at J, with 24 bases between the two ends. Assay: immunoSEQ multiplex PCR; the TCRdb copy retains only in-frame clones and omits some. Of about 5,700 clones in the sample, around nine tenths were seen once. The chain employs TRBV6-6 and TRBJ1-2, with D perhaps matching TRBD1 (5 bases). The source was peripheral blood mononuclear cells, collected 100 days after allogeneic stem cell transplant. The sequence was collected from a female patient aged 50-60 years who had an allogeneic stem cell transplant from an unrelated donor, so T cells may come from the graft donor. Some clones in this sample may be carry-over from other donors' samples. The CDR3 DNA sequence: TGTGCCGAGAGCAGGGATGCCGCCGTGGGAGGCTACACCTTC. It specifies CAESRDAAVGGYTF.